These 15 T cell receptor beta chains were all obtained from the same sample, sequenced in a study of cytomegalovirus exposure and HLA in healthy donors. In the PCR, 60 Vbeta and 13 Jbeta primers were used. The method was immunoSEQ multiplex PCR; TCRdb's version includes in-frame clones alone and lacks a portion of them. Among some 140,000 clones listed, approximately 60% were seen once. Sequences were obtained from PBMCs. The receptor source for this set is a woman aged 40-49 years in good health and CMV-seronegative.

This clone was detected only a few times. The chain combines TRBV28 with TRBJ2-5, with D possibly matching TRBD2 (7 bases). The CDR3 contains 14 residues. Trimming left V 5 bases short and J 1 base short, with 11 bases between. CDR1 MDHEN and CDR2 SYDVKM come from the germline V gene. CDR3 coding DNA: TGTGCCAGCAGTGAGGGGGGGGTCCAAGAGACCCAGTACTTC. Its protein product is CASSEGGVQETQYF.

V is TRBV19 and J is TRBJ1-1; maybe TRBD1 (6 bases). This CDR3 spans 13 amino acids. Per the germline V gene, CDR1 is LNHDA and CDR2 is SQIVND (reference sequence). Trimming took off 6 bases at V and 5 bases at J, with 13 bases between the two ends. In DNA form, the CDR3 reads TGTGCCAGTAGGGAAATGGGGGCGACTGAAGCTTTCTTT. It encodes CASREMGATEAFF. Full variable domain (missing parts from reference TRBV19 and TRBJ1-1): DGGITQSPKYLFRKEGQNVTLSCEQNLNHDAMYWYRQDPGQGLRLIYYSQIVNDFQKGDIAEGYSVSREKKESFPLTVTSAQKNPTAFYLCASREMGATEAFFGQGTRLTVV.

This clone was counted only a few times. At one end, the junction sequence differs from germline, possibly due to a read error. This chain joins TRBV30 and TRBJ1-1; possibly TRBD1 for D (6 bases). The V gene's germline CDR1 is GTSNPN and CDR2 SVGIG (reference sequence). The CDR3 covers 12 residues. The chain's CDR3 is CAGGAELAEAFF. The CDR3 DNA reads as TGCGCTGGGGGGGCAGAGTTGGCTGAAGCTTTCTTT. Complete variable domain (other parts from reference TRBV30 and TRBJ1-1): SQTIHQWPATLVQPVGSPLSLECTVEGTSNPNLYWYRQAAGRGLQLLFYSVGIGQISSEVPQNLSASRPQDRQFILSSKKLLLSDSGFYLCAGGAELAEAFFGQGTRLTVV.

The gene calls are TRBV7-2 and TRBJ2-7; D is perhaps TRBD2 (6 bases). CDR1 is SGHTA and CDR2 is FQGNSA in the germline V gene. V was shortened by 5 bases and J by 5 bases, with 13 bases between the two germline ends. The CDR3 contains 13 residues. Here the CDR3 reads CASSPARGDEQYF. CDR3 sequence (DNA): TGTGCCAGCAGCCCCGCGCGGGGTGACGAGCAGTACTTC.

The chain links TRBV2 to TRBJ1-5; 8 bases line up with TRBD1. Trimming took 3 bases from V and 0 from J; bases not matched to a gene: 7. Germline V gene data show CDR1 as SNHLY and CDR2 as FYNNEI. The CDR3 runs 17 residues. CDR3 protein: CASSESDRVYSNQPQHF. CDR3 nucleotides: TGTGCCAGCAGTGAGTCGGACAGGGTTTATAGCAATCAGCCCCAGCATTTT.

The chain couples TRBV12-5 to TRBJ1-1; D remains ambiguous. Between the trimmed V and J ends, which lost 2 bases and 4 bases, there was a span of 8 bases. Per the germline V gene, CDR1 is LGHNT and CDR2 is FRNRAP. The CDR3 runs to 13 residues. This chain's CDR3 is CASGLFSGTEAFF. Written as DNA, the CDR3 is TGTGCTAGTGGTTTGTTCAGTGGCACTGAAGCTTTCTTT.

The rearrangement links TRBV27 to TRBJ2-1; 8 bases are shared with TRBD1. The CDR3 has 20 amino acids. V lost 6 bases to trimming and J lost 4 bases; unmatched junction nucleotides: 23. Germline CDR1 reads MNHEY; CDR2 reads SMNVEV (reference sequence). CDR3 protein: CASSPSTHRDRPWGYNEQFF. In DNA, the CDR3 is TGTGCCAGCAGCCCATCAACCCACCGGGACAGGCCATGGGGTTACAATGAGCAGTTCTTC.

This clone occurred a few times. The rearrangement links TRBV21-1 to TRBJ1-1; the table's D call, TRBD1, was not checked against the DNA. TRBV21-1 counts as a pseudogene. This CDR3 spans 15 amino acids. This CDR3 reads CASSSETGVTTEAFF. The CDR3 DNA reads TGTGCCAGCAGCAGCGAAACAGGGGTGACCACTGAAGCTTTCTTT.

This chain connects TRBV4-2 to TRBJ2-2, with D possibly matching TRBD2 (5 bases). The CDR3 contains 13 residues. The germline V and J ends were trimmed by 4 bases and 4 bases, with 7 bases remaining between them. Germline V gives CDR1 LGHNA, CDR2 YNFKEQ. The CDR3 sequence: CASSRLSTGELFF. The CDR3 bases are TGTGCCAGCAGCCGACTATCCACCGGGGAGCTGTTTTTT.

The J gene is TRBJ1-4, the V gene TRBV5-4; D is unclear. The germline CDR1 and CDR2 sequences are SGHNT and YYREEE (reference sequence). Trimming took off 0 bases at V and 4 bases at J, with 7 bases between the two ends. This CDR3 has 14 amino acids. The CDR3 loop reads CASSLGRINEKLFF. The CDR3 DNA follows: TGTGCCAGCAGCTTGGGTCGTATTAATGAAAAACTGTTTTTT.

The chain couples TRBV29-1 to TRBJ1-1; maybe TRBD1 (5 bases). Per germline, CDR1 SQVTM and CDR2 ANQGSEA. The CDR3 has 16 amino acids. The V and J ends lost 3 bases and 0 bases respectively, with 17 bases between them. DNA for the CDR3: TGCAGCGTTGAGGGGCAGGGTGGGTCCATGAACACTGAAGCTTTCTTT. Amino acids: CSVEGQGGSMNTEAFF.

This chain links TRBV6-1 with TRBJ2-3; 8 bases are a match to TRBD1. V trimming: 3 bases; J trimming: 6 bases; junction bases outside the gene matches: 8. The CDR3 consists of 15 residues. The germline V gene encodes CDR1 MNHNS and CDR2 SASEGT. The CDR3 here is CASSDPDRAEDTQYF. CDR3 sequence (DNA): TGTGCCAGCAGTGACCCGGACAGGGCCGAGGATACGCAGTATTTT.

This clone has a handful of counts. The chain links TRBV15 to TRBJ2-7; weak D call: TRBD1 (8 bases). The V gene's germline CDR1 is LNHNV and CDR2 YYDKDF (reference sequence). CDR3 size: 15 residues. V was cut by 4 bases and J by 1 base, with 14 bases left in between. The CDR3 region has the DNA TGTGCCACCAGCATAGGACAGGGAGGGTCCTACGAGCAGTACTTC. Amino acids: CATSIGQGGSYEQYF.

CDR3 in DNA: TGTGCCAGCAGCTCCATCGGACAAACCTACGAGCAGTACTTC. This sequence encodes CASSSIGQTYEQYF. This chain uses TRBV7-9 with TRBJ2-7, with D tentatively TRBD1 (5 bases). The CDR3 extends over 14 amino acids. Germline V gene sequence: CDR1 SEHNR, CDR2 FQNEAQ (reference sequence). Trimming pared 4 bases from V and 2 bases from J, leaving 12 bases between.

V is TRBV7-2 and J is TRBJ2-7, with 9 nucleotides matching TRBD1. From germline, CDR1 is SGHTA and CDR2 FQGNSA. The length of the CDR3 is 15 residues. The ends lost 5 bases at V and 1 base at J; junction bases unmatched: 6. The CDR3 sequence: CASSSGTGSSYEQYF. DNA for the CDR3: TGTGCCAGCAGCAGCGGGACAGGGAGTTCCTACGAGCAGTACTTC. The variable domain in full, completed from reference TRBV7-2 and TRBJ2-7, reads GAGVSQSPSNKVTEKGKDVELRCDPISGHTALYWYRQSLGQGLEFLIYFQGNSAPDKSGLPSDRFSAERTGGSVSTLTIQRTQQEDSAVYLCASSSGTGSSYEQYFGPGTRLTVT.